One sample yielded the 8 T cell receptor beta chains listed below, sequenced in a study of T cells expressing NK-cell markers. One entry per CDR3 protein, without DNA, is what TCRdb gives after re-calling the 5' RACE reads. Here the sample table reports 400,000 to 450,000 distinct CDR3 sequences. Sequenced input: blood T cells: a sorted CD56 or NKG2C T cell subset, CD4+ or CD8+ T cells, or bulk PBMC T cells (not recorded which). Receptors originate from a woman aged 18-70 years in good health.

The chain has TRBV6-5 and TRBJ1-3; TCRdb's D call of TRBD1 is untestable without DNA. The CDR3 contains 16 residues. CDR1 MNHEY and CDR2 SVGAGI come from the germline V gene. The CDR3 spells CASSYKGTGSGNTIYF.

V gene TRBV20-1 combines with J gene TRBJ1-1; TCRdb names TRBD1, which stays unverified in the absence of DNA. Germline V gene data show CDR1 as DFQATT and CDR2 as SNEGSKA (reference sequence). The CDR3 sequence is 13 residues long. CDR3: CSAPQTANTEAFF.

The rearrangement joins TRBV7-3 to TRBJ1-1; TCRdb outputs TRBD1, but without DNA this stays unchecked. Germline V gene lookup returns CDR1 SGHTA and CDR2 FQGTGA. There are 12 residues in the CDR3. CDR3 sequence reads: CASSLGQNEAFF.

This rearrangement joins TRBV7-2 to TRBJ1-2; checking the TCRdb D call of TRBD1 is not possible without DNA. This CDR3 contains 15 residues. Germline V gene lookup returns CDR1 SGHTA and CDR2 FQGNSA. CDR3 sequence reads: CASSLAPQGLYGYTF.

V gene TRBV7-9 combines with J gene TRBJ2-7; TCRdb's D call of TRBD2 is untestable without DNA. This CDR3 has 14 residues. Germline V CDR1 and CDR2: SEHNR, FQNEAQ (reference sequence). CDR3: CASSVGTPVLEQYF.

The V call is TRBV10-3, the J call TRBJ2-7; TCRdb returns TRBD2, unconfirmable since there is no DNA. Germline loops: CDR1 ENHRY, CDR2 SYGVKD. The CDR3 loop spans 15 amino acids. Here the CDR3 reads CAISAFVGSNYEQYF.

The chain recombines TRBV5-4 with TRBJ2-2. Germline V gives CDR1 SGHNT, CDR2 YYREEE (reference sequence). The CDR3 extends over 14 amino acids. The CDR3 sequence: CASSLSENTGELFF. Full variable domain (outside the CDR3, taken from reference TRBV5-4 and TRBJ2-2): ETGVTQSPTHLIKTRGQQVTLRCSSQSGHNTVSWYQQALGQGPQFIFQYYREEENGRGNFPPRFSGLQFPNYSSELNVNALELDDSALYLCASSLSENTGELFFGEGSRLTVL.

The V gene is TRBV29-1, the J gene TRBJ2-4. The germline V gene encodes CDR1 SQVTM and CDR2 ANQGSEA. The CDR3 has 15 residues. CDR3 amino acids: CSVESAVDLQNIQYF.